One T cell receptor beta chain is described in this entry. What it binds is unknown. Assay: immunoSEQ multiplex PCR; the TCRdb copy retains only in-frame clones and omits some. The data contain about 180,000 clones, around 90% of them singletons. This entry comes from a study of T cell responses to AZD1222 COVID-19 vaccine. Germline assignment: CDR1 SGHDT and CDR2 YYEEEE. The V and J ends lost 0 bases and 0 bases respectively, with 10 bases between them. CDR3 length equals 16 residues. General study results and limits: Vaccination with two AZD1222 doses was followed by a rise in Spike-specific TCR breadth and depth. Unmutated variant regions are reportedly targeted by nearly half of spike-specific TCRs.

The origin of this receptor is an adult who received the AZD1222 COVID-19 vaccine. The sequencing here drew on peripheral blood, taken 28 days after the second AZD1222 dose. This chain joins TRBV5-6 and TRBJ2-1; perhaps TRBD1 as D (5 bases). Here the CDR3 reads CASSLARTFSYNEQFF. CDR3 bases: TGTGCCAGCAGCTTGGCCAGGACATTCTCCTACAATGAGCAGTTCTTC.